These T cell receptor beta chains were read from a single sample in a study of naive CD8 T cells in extremely preterm neonates. TCRdb's copy holds only in-frame clones and misses some; the assay was immunoSEQ multiplex PCR. The sample holds 5,000 to 6,500 clones, around 97% seen once. The sequencing sample was made of naive CD8+ T cells from blood. Receptors were obtained from a human donor in good health. Both conserved end residues are part of each CDR3. The D gene is left open where the match is weak. For some rows the clone size is stated as once, few or many, or as a class when expanded; others skip it.

clone size: .
V gene: TRBV28
D gene: .
J gene: TRBJ1-2
CDR3 DNA: TGTGCCAGCAAGGTCGGGGGGTCTTTAAACTATGGCTACACCTTC
CDR3 protein: CASKVGGSLNYGYTF

clone size: .
V gene: TRBV30
D gene: TRBD2
J gene: TRBJ2-5
CDR3 DNA: TGTGCCTGGTGCTGGCGGGGGGGCCAAGAGACCCAGTACTTC
CDR3 protein: CAWCWRGGQETQYF

clone size: .
V gene: TRBV7-3
D gene: .
J gene: TRBJ1-2
CDR3 DNA: TGTGCCAGCAGCTTACATCCAGGCTCTAACTATGGCTACACCTTC
CDR3 protein: CASSLHPGSNYGYTF

clone size: .
V gene: TRBV15
D gene: TRBD1
J gene: TRBJ1-1
CDR3 DNA: TGTGCCACCAGCGGGACACAGGGGGGTCTGGACACTGAAGCTTTCTTT
CDR3 protein: CATSGTQGGLDTEAFF

clone size: once
V gene: TRBV7-9
D gene: TRBD1
J gene: TRBJ2-3
CDR3 DNA: TGTGCCAGCAGCTTAAGACAGGGCCTGAGCACAGATACGCAGTATTTT
CDR3 protein: CASSLRQGLSTDTQYF

clone size: .
V gene: TRBV5-1
D gene: TRBD2
J gene: TRBJ2-1
CDR3 DNA: TGCGCCAGCAGAAAGACTAGCGGGGGAGGGAATGAGCAGTTCTTC
CDR3 protein: CASRKTSGGGNEQFF

clone size: .
V gene: TRBV19
D gene: .
J gene: TRBJ2-3
CDR3 DNA: TGTGCCAGTACGAGCGCAGATACGCAGTATTTT
CDR3 protein: CASTSADTQYF

clone size: .
V gene: TRBV7-3
D gene: .
J gene: TRBJ2-3
CDR3 DNA: TGTGCCAGCAGCTTAAGAGCGGCGGGCACAGATACGCAGTATTTT
CDR3 protein: CASSLRAAGTDTQYF

clone size: .
V gene: TRBV19
D gene: .
J gene: TRBJ2-3
CDR3 DNA: TGTGCCAGTAGTATGGCCGGAGGAGATACGCAGTATTTT
CDR3 protein: CASSMAGGDTQYF

clone size: .
V gene: TRBV5-1
D gene: TRBD2
J gene: TRBJ2-1
CDR3 DNA: TGCGCCAGCAGCTTGACCTGGACTAGCGGGAGTTTTGGTGAGCAGTTCTTC
CDR3 protein: CASSLTWTSGSFGEQFF

clone size: .
V gene: TRBV6-5
D gene: .
J gene: TRBJ1-2
CDR3 DNA: TGTGCCAGCAGTACTGGGGCCTTGTTCTATGGCTACACCTTC
CDR3 protein: CASSTGALFYGYTF

clone size: .
V gene: TRBV4-1
D gene: TRBD1
J gene: TRBJ1-5
CDR3 DNA: TGCGCCAGCAGCCAGGTGGGACAGGGAGATCAGCCCCAGCATTTT
CDR3 protein: CASSQVGQGDQPQHF

clone size: .
V gene: TRBV27
D gene: .
J gene: TRBJ2-1
CDR3 DNA: TGTGCCAGCAGTTTACCCCCATACAATGAGCAGTTCTTC
CDR3 protein: CASSLPPYNEQFF

clone size: .
V gene: TRBV19
D gene: TRBD1
J gene: TRBJ1-1
CDR3 DNA: TGTGCCAGTAGTATATTTGGGACAGGGTCGAACACTGAAGCTTTCTTT
CDR3 protein: CASSIFGTGSNTEAFF

clone size: .
V gene: TRBV29-1
D gene: TRBD1
J gene: TRBJ2-2
CDR3 DNA: TGCAGCGTAAGGACAGGGGGGAACACCGGGGAGCTGTTTTTT
CDR3 protein: CSVRTGGNTGELFF

clone size: .
V gene: TRBV29-1
D gene: .
J gene: TRBJ1-1
CDR3 DNA: TGCAGCGTTAATCGGAGAGGCACTGAAGCTTTCTTT
CDR3 protein: CSVNRRGTEAFF

clone size: .
V gene: TRBV29-1
D gene: .
J gene: TRBJ1-4
CDR3 DNA: TGCAGCGCCATACCCACTCGAGATGAAAAACTGTTTTTT
CDR3 protein: CSAIPTRDEKLFF

clone size: .
V gene: TRBV27
D gene: TRBD1
J gene: TRBJ1-2
CDR3 DNA: TGTGCCAGCAGTCCTGACAGGGTCGTCTATGGCTACACCTTC
CDR3 protein: CASSPDRVVYGYTF

clone size: .
V gene: TRBV28
D gene: .
J gene: TRBJ1-2
CDR3 DNA: TGTGCCAGCCGCCCGGACTATGGCTACACCTTC
CDR3 protein: CASRPDYGYTF

clone size: .
V gene: TRBV18
D gene: TRBD1
J gene: TRBJ2-1
CDR3 DNA: TGTGCCAGCTTAGGGGGCGGGCTGTACAATGAGCAGTTCTTC
CDR3 protein: CASLGGGLYNEQFF

clone size: .
V gene: TRBV6-5
D gene: .
J gene: TRBJ2-3
CDR3 DNA: TGTGCCAGCAGTTACGCCCCCTGGAGAGGGGATACGCAGTATTTT
CDR3 protein: CASSYAPWRGDTQYF